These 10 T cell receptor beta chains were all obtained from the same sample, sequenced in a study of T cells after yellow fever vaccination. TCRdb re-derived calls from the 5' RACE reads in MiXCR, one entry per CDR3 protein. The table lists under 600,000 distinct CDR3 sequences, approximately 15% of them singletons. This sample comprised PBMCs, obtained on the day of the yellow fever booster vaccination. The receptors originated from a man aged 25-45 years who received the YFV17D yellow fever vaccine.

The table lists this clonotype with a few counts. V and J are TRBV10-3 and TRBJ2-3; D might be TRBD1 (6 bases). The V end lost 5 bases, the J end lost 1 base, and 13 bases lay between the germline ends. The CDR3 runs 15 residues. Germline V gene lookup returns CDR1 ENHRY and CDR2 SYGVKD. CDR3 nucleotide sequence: TGTGCCATCAGTCCAGGGGATGGGGGCACAGATACGCAGTATTTT. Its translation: CAISPGDGGTDTQYF.

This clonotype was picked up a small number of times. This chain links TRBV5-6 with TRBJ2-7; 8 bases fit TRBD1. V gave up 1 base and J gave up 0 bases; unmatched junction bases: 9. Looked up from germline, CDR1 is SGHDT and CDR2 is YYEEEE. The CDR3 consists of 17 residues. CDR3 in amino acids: CASSLLQGADPSYEQYF. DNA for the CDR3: TGTGCCAGCAGCTTGTTGCAGGGGGCTGACCCCTCCTACGAGCAGTACTTC.

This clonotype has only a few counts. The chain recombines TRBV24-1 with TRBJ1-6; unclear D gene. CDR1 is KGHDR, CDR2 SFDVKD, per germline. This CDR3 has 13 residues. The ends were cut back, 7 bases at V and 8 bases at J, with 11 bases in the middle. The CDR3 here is CATRETRDSPLHF. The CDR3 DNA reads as TGTGCCACCAGGGAAACTCGTGATTCACCCCTCCACTTT.

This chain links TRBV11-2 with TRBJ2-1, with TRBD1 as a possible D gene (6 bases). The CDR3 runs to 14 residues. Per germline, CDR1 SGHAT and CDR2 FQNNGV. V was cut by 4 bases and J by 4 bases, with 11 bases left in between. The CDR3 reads CASSYGTNYNEQFF. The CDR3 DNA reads TGTGCCAGCAGCTATGGGACAAATTACAATGAGCAGTTCTTC.

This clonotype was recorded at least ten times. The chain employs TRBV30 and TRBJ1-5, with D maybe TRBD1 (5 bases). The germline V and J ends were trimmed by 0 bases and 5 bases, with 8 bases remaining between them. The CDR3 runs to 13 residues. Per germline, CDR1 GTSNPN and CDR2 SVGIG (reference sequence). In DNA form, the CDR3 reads TGTGCCTGGAGTGTATCGGGGGATCAGCCCCAGCATTTT. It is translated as CAWSVSGDQPQHF.

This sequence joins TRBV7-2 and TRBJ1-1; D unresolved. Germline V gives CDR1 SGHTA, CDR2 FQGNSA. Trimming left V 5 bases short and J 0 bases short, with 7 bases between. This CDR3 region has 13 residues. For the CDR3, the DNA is TGTGCCAGCAGCGACGAATTGAACACTGAAGCTTTCTTT. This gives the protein CASSDELNTEAFF. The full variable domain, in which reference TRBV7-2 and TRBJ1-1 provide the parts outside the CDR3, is GAGVSQSPSNKVTEKGKDVELRCDPISGHTALYWYRQSLGQGLEFLIYFQGNSAPDKSGLPSDRFSAERTGGSVSTLTIQRTQQEDSAVYLCASSDELNTEAFFGQGTRLTVV.

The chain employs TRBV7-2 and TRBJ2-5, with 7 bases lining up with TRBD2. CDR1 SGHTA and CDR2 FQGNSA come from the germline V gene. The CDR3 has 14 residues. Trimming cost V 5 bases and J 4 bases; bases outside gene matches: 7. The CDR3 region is CASSPRPGGETQYF. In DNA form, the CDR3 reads TGTGCCAGCAGCCCGAGACCGGGGGGAGAGACCCAGTACTTC.

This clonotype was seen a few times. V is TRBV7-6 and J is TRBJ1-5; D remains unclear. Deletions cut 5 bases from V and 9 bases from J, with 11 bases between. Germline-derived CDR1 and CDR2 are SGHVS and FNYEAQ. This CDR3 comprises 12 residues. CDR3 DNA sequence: TGTGCCAGCAGCCCCCGGTCGGGGCCCCAGCATTTT. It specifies CASSPRSGPQHF.

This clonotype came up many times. The CDR3 DNA is TGTGCCAGCAGCAGAGGGAGTGAGAAGCAAGAGACCCAGTACTTC. Amino acids: CASSRGSEKQETQYF. The chain has TRBV21-1 and TRBJ2-5. TRBV21-1 is a documented pseudogene. The CDR3 has 15 residues.

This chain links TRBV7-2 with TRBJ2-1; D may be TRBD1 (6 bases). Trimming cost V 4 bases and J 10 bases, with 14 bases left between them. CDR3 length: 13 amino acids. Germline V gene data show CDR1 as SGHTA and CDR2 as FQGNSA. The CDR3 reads CASSSPGTTEQFF. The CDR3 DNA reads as TGTGCCAGCAGCTCGCCCGGGACAACCGAGCAGTTCTTC.